Below are 8 T cell receptor beta chains sequenced from a single sample in a study of OX40 agonist ivuxolimab in advanced cancers. Some clones are missing from TCRdb's copy, which holds only in-frame ones; the method was immunoSEQ multiplex PCR. Among about 20,000 clones listed, more than 70% were seen once. The sample consisted of CD4+ or CD8+ T cells sorted from blood, taken in a trial of the OX40 agonist ivuxolimab. Receptor source: an adult with an advanced solid tumor such as melanoma, head and neck, liver or kidney cancer.

This sequence joins TRBV6-5 and TRBJ2-3, with 12 bases identical to TRBD2. CDR1 is MNHEY and CDR2 is SVGAGI in the germline V gene. The CDR3 has 14 residues. Losses at the gene ends were 6 bases for V and 5 bases for J; bases not matched to a gene: 3. The CDR3 loop is CASSLLAGGDTQYF. The CDR3 DNA reads as TGTGCCAGCAGCCTACTAGCGGGGGGAGATACGCAGTATTTT.

This clone was picked up a small number of times. The V and J genes are TRBV11-2 and TRBJ2-7, with unresolved D. Looked up from germline, CDR1 is SGHAT and CDR2 is FQNNGV. The CDR3 loop spans 13 amino acids. The V end lost 8 bases, the J end lost 3 bases, and 14 bases lay between the germline ends. In DNA, the CDR3 is TGTGCCAGCCAACGCCCTTGGGACTACGAGCAGTACTTC. Its translation: CASQRPWDYEQYF.

The chain employs TRBV2 and TRBJ2-1; possibly TRBD1 for D (5 bases). The CDR3 is 13 amino acids. Germline V gene data show CDR1 as SNHLY and CDR2 as FYNNEI. V shed 3 bases and J shed 8 bases, with 11 bases lying between them. The CDR3 DNA reads TGTGCCAGCAGTGACAGGGTGTCCGATGAGCAGTTCTTC. This encodes CASSDRVSDEQFF.

The J gene is TRBJ2-3, the V gene TRBV7-7, with D possibly being TRBD2 (6 bases). The CDR3 loop spans 15 amino acids. The germline CDR1 and CDR2 sequences are SSHAT and FNYEAQ (reference sequence). Trimming took off 6 bases at V and 4 bases at J, with 17 bases between the two ends. As DNA, the CDR3 is TGTGCCAGCAGTGAAGCTTTAAGGAGGGCAGATACGCAGTATTTT. This encodes CASSEALRRADTQYF.

The V and J genes are TRBV11-2 and TRBJ1-1; perhaps TRBD1 as D (5 bases). Trimming took off 1 base at V and 1 base at J, with 13 bases between the two ends. The length of the CDR3 is 16 residues. Germline values: CDR1 SGHAT, CDR2 FQNNGV. The CDR3 here is CASSLVDGGGNTEAFF. DNA of the CDR3: TGTGCCAGCAGCTTAGTCGATGGGGGGGGGAACACTGAAGCTTTCTTT.

The chain recombines TRBV19 with TRBJ2-7; 8 bases align to TRBD2. With 3 bases clipped from V and 2 bases from J, the junction kept 6 bases outside the gene matches. Germline V lookup: CDR1 LNHDA, CDR2 SQIVND (reference sequence). The CDR3 runs 15 residues. CDR3 region: CASSILAGSPYEQYF. The CDR3, as DNA: TGTGCCAGTAGTATTCTAGCGGGTTCTCCCTACGAGCAGTACTTC.

The chain has TRBV28 and TRBJ2-7; TRBD2 is a possible D gene (7 bases). In germline, CDR1 is MDHEN, CDR2 SYDVKM. This CDR3 region has 13 residues. Trimming stripped 4 bases from V and 6 bases from J, with 13 bases between. CDR3: CASSSGGRGEQYF. The CDR3 nucleotides are TGTGCCAGCAGTTCCGGGGGGCGGGGCGAGCAGTACTTC.

This chain connects TRBV29-1 to TRBJ2-3, with a tentative D call TRBD2 (6 bases). CDR1 is SQVTM, CDR2 ANQGSEA, per germline. The CDR3 is made up of 15 amino acids. The germline V and J ends were trimmed by 3 bases and 4 bases, with 17 bases remaining between them. The CDR3 loop is CSVEIGGSSADTQYF. The CDR3 region has the DNA TGCAGCGTTGAGATCGGGGGATCTTCGGCAGATACGCAGTATTTT.